This is a list of T cell receptor beta chains from one sample in a study of CD8+ T cells in alopecia areata. Some clones are missing from TCRdb's copy, which holds only in-frame ones; the method was immunoSEQ multiplex PCR. Counted here are under 70,000 clones, 96% occurring once; the ten biggest clones make up around a quarter. The specimen was CD8+ T cells sorted from blood, collected at week 0. The receptors stem from a human donor with alopecia areata. Each CDR3 is given with its conserved first and last residue. D genes are given only for firm matches. The size field is filled for only some rows; it gives once, few, many or a size class.

j_call: TRBJ2-1; d_call: NA; v_call: TRBV7-9; clone_size: NA; cdr3_aa: CASNSTSYNEQFF; cdr3_nt: TGTGCCAGCAACTCTACTTCCTACAATGAGCAGTTCTTC
j_call: TRBJ1-4; d_call: TRBD1; v_call: TRBV7-9; clone_size: NA; cdr3_aa: CASSPGTGRTNEKLFF; cdr3_nt: TGTGCCAGCAGCCCCGGGACAGGGAGAACTAATGAAAAACTGTTTTTT
j_call: TRBJ2-2; d_call: NA; v_call: TRBV4-1; clone_size: NA; cdr3_aa: CASSPSTAQITGELFF; cdr3_nt: TGCGCCAGCAGCCCTTCAACCGCCCAAATCACCGGGGAGCTGTTTTTT
j_call: TRBJ2-7; d_call: TRBD1; v_call: TRBV29-1; clone_size: NA; cdr3_aa: CSDAGTGSYEQYF; cdr3_nt: TGCAGCGACGCCGGGACAGGGTCCTACGAGCAGTACTTC
j_call: TRBJ2-1; d_call: NA; v_call: TRBV4-1; clone_size: NA; cdr3_aa: CASSQEAVVNEQFF; cdr3_nt: TGCGCCAGCAGCCAAGAAGCGGTGGTAAATGAGCAGTTCTTC
j_call: TRBJ2-3; d_call: NA; v_call: TRBV4-1; clone_size: NA; cdr3_aa: CASSRLVSTDTQYF; cdr3_nt: TGCGCCAGCAGCCGGCTAGTGAGCACAGATACGCAGTATTTT
j_call: TRBJ2-4; d_call: NA; v_call: TRBV4-2; clone_size: NA; cdr3_aa: CASSPPGRLLNIQYF; cdr3_nt: TGTGCCAGCAGCCCCCCAGGACGGCTTTTAAACATTCAGTACTTC
j_call: TRBJ2-2; d_call: NA; v_call: TRBV29-1; clone_size: NA; cdr3_aa: CSVAPKAGELFF; cdr3_nt: TGCAGCGTTGCCCCCAAGGCCGGGGAGCTGTTTTTT
j_call: TRBJ2-3; d_call: TRBD2; v_call: TRBV6-1; clone_size: NA; cdr3_aa: CASRGGGDSDTQYF; cdr3_nt: TGTGCCAGCAGGGGCGGGGGGGATTCAGATACGCAGTATTTT
j_call: TRBJ2-3; d_call: NA; v_call: TRBV7-9; clone_size: NA; cdr3_aa: CASSLEPGARDTQYF; cdr3_nt: TGTGCCAGCAGCTTAGAGCCAGGGGCCAGGGATACGCAGTATTTT
j_call: TRBJ1-2; d_call: TRBD1; v_call: TRBV7-9; clone_size: NA; cdr3_aa: CASSLLGTAYGYTF; cdr3_nt: TGTGCCAGCAGCTTACTTGGGACAGCGTATGGCTACACCTTC
j_call: TRBJ2-7; d_call: NA; v_call: TRBV14; clone_size: NA; cdr3_aa: CASSQAYVMGHEQYF; cdr3_nt: TGTGCCAGCAGCCAAGCTTATGTAATGGGCCACGAGCAGTACTTC
j_call: TRBJ2-3; d_call: NA; v_call: TRBV14; clone_size: NA; cdr3_aa: CASSQEGQLTTSTDTQYF; cdr3_nt: TGTGCCAGCAGCCAAGAGGGACAACTGACAACTAGCACAGATACGCAGTATTTT
j_call: TRBJ2-7; d_call: NA; v_call: TRBV6-5; clone_size: medium-sized; cdr3_aa: CASSYSGSDEQYF; cdr3_nt: TGTGCCAGCAGTTACAGCGGATCGGACGAGCAGTACTTC
j_call: TRBJ1-2; d_call: NA; v_call: TRBV13; clone_size: NA; cdr3_aa: CASSLVSGANYGYTF; cdr3_nt: TGTGCCAGCAGCTTAGTTTCAGGGGCAAACTATGGCTACACCTTC
j_call: TRBJ1-1; d_call: NA; v_call: TRBV6-5; clone_size: NA; cdr3_aa: CASSFDWATEAFF; cdr3_nt: TGTGCCAGCAGTTTCGACTGGGCCACTGAAGCTTTCTTT
j_call: TRBJ1-6; d_call: NA; v_call: TRBV7-9; clone_size: NA; cdr3_aa: CASSLGSSYNSPLHF; cdr3_nt: TGTGCCAGCAGCTTAGGTAGCTCCTATAATTCACCCCTCCACTTT
j_call: TRBJ2-3; d_call: TRBD1; v_call: TRBV7-9; clone_size: NA; cdr3_aa: CASSFGQGATDTQYF; cdr3_nt: TGTGCCAGCAGCTTCGGACAGGGGGCGACAGATACGCAGTATTTT
j_call: TRBJ2-5; d_call: NA; v_call: TRBV4-1; clone_size: NA; cdr3_aa: CASGPPGTIQETQYF; cdr3_nt: TGCGCCAGCGGTCCGCCCGGGACAATCCAAGAGACCCAGTACTTC
j_call: TRBJ2-7; d_call: NA; v_call: TRBV7-6; clone_size: NA; cdr3_aa: CASSLALSYEQYF; cdr3_nt: TGTGCCAGCAGCTTAGCACTCTCCTACGAGCAGTACTTC
j_call: TRBJ1-1; d_call: NA; v_call: TRBV7-2; clone_size: NA; cdr3_aa: CASNWGTEAFF; cdr3_nt: TGTGCCAGCAACTGGGGCACTGAAGCTTTCTTT
j_call: TRBJ2-1; d_call: TRBD2; v_call: TRBV10-3; clone_size: NA; cdr3_aa: CANAGGPLNEQFF; cdr3_nt: TGTGCCAATGCGGGGGGGCCGTTAAATGAGCAGTTCTTC